The 4 T cell receptor beta chains presented below share a single source sample, sequenced in a study of blood T cell repertoires in COVID-19. Profiling relied on immunoSEQ multiplex PCR, and the TCRdb table lists in-frame clones only, not all of them. The profile shows 95,000 to 110,000 clones, approximately 87% of them singletons. Sequenced sample: peripheral blood. Source of these receptors: a man aged 45-60 years with acute or convalescent COVID-19.

This clone was counted only a few times. The V call is TRBV10-3, the J call TRBJ2-1; TRBD2 agrees at 13 bases. CDR3 length: 18 amino acids. The V segment lost 2 bases and the J segment 9 bases; nucleotides outside the gene matches: 13. CDR1 is ENHRY and CDR2 is SYGVKD in the germline V gene. In nucleotides, the CDR3 is TGTGCCATCAGTGAGGCCCTAAGGACTAGCGGGAGTAGGGGTGAGCAGTTCTTC. Protein product: CAISEALRTSGSRGEQFF.

The V and J genes are TRBV15 and TRBJ1-5; weak D call: TRBD1 (5 bases). This CDR3 is 15 amino acids long. Germline V gives CDR1 LNHNV, CDR2 YYDKDF (reference sequence). V was cut by 1 base and J by 2 bases, with 9 bases left in between. CDR3 in amino acids: CATSRGGDGNQPQHF. As DNA, the CDR3 is TGTGCCACCAGCAGAGGGGGGGACGGCAATCAGCCCCAGCATTTT.

This chain's CDR3 is CASSPDAGEKLFF. In DNA, the CDR3 is TGTGCCAGCAGTCCCGACGCCGGGGAAAAACTGTTTTTT. This sequence joins TRBV12-3 or TRBV12-4 and TRBJ1-4; D is uncertain. The V end was cut by 5 bases, the J end by 8 bases, with 12 bases between. The CDR3 runs 13 residues.

The rearrangement links TRBV19 to TRBJ2-2, with 10 positions matching TRBD2. The germline V gene has CDR1 LNHDA and CDR2 SQIVND (reference sequence). With 3 bases clipped from V and 3 bases from J, the junction kept 4 bases outside the gene matches. The CDR3 runs 16 residues. The CDR3 nucleotides are TGTGCCAGTAGTATCGGACTAGCGGATTACACCGGGGAGCTGTTTTTT. Translation: CASSIGLADYTGELFF.